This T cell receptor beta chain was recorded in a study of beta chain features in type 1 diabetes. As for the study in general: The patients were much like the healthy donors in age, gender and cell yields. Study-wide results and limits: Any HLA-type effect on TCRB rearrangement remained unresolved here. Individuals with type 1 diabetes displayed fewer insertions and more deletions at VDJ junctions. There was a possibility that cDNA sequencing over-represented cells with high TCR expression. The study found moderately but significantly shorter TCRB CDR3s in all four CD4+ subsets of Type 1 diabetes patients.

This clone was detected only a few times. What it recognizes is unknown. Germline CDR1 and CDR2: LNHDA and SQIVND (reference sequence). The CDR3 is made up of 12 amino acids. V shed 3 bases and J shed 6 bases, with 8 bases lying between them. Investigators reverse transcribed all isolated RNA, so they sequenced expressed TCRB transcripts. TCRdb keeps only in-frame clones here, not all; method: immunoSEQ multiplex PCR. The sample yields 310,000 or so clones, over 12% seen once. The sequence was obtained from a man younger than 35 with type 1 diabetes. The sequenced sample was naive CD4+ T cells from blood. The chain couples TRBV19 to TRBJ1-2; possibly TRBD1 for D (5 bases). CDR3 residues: CASSMTANGYTF. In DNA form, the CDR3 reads TGTGCCAGTAGTATGACAGCAAATGGCTACACCTTC.